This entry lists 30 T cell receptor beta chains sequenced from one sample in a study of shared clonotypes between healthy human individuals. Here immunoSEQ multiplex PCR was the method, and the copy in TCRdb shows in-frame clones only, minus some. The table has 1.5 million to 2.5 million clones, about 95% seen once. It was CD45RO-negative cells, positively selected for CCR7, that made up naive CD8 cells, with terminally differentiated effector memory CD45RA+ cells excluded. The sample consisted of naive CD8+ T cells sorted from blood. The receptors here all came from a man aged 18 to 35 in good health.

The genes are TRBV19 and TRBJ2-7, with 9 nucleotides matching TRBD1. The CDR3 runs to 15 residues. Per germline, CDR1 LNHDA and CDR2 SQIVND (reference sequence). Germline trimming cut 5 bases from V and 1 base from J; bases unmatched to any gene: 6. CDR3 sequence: CASSAGQGNSYEQYF. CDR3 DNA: TGTGCCAGTAGTGCTGGACAGGGGAATTCCTACGAGCAGTACTTC.

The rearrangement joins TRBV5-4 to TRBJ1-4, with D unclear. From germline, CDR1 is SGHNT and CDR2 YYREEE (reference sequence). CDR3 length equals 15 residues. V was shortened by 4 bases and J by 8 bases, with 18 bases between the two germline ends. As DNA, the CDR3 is TGTGCCAGCAGCCCGCATATCGGGCCGGACGAAAAACTGTTTTTT. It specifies CASSPHIGPDEKLFF.

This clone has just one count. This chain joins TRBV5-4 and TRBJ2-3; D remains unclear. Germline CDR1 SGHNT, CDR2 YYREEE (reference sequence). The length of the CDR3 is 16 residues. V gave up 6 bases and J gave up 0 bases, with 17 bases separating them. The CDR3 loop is CASIPGEGVSTDTQYF. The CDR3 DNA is TGTGCCAGCATCCCCGGCGAAGGAGTTAGCACAGATACGCAGTATTTT.

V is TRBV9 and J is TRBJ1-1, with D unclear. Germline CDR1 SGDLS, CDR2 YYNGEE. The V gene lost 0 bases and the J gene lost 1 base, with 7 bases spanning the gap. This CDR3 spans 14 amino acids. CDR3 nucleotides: TGTGCCAGCAGCGTAGATACCGCGAACACTGAAGCTTTCTTT. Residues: CASSVDTANTEAFF.

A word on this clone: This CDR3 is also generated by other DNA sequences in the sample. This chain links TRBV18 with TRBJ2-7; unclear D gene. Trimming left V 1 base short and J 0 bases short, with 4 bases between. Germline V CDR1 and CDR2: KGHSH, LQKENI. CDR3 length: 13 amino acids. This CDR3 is CASSPQGSYEQYF. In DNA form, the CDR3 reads TGTGCCAGCTCACCACAAGGCTCCTACGAGCAGTACTTC.

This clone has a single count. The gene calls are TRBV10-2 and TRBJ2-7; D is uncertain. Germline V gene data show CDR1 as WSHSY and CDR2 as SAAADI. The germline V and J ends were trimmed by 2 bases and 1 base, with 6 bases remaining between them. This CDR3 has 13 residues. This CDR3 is CASSEAFSYEQYF. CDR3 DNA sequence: TGCGCCAGCAGTGAGGCCTTTTCCTACGAGCAGTACTTC.

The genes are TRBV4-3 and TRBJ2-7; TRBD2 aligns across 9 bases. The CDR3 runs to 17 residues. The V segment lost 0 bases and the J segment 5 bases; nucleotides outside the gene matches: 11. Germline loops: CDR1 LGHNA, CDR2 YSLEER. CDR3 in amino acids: CASSQDPGGLASHEQYF. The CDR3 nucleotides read TGCGCCAGCAGCCAAGATCCAGGGGGACTAGCAAGTCACGAGCAGTACTTC.

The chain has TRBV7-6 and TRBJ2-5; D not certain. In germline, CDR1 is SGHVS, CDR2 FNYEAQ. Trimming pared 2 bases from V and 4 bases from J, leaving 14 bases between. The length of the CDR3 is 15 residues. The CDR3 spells CASSLWGWGSETQYF. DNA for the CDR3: TGTGCCAGCAGCTTATGGGGATGGGGTTCAGAGACCCAGTACTTC.

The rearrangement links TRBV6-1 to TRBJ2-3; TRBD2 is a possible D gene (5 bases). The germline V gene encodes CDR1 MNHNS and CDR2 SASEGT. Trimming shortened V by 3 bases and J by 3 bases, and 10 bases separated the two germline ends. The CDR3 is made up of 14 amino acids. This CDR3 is CASSDGVGTDTQYF. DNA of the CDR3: TGTGCCAGCAGTGACGGGGTTGGGACAGATACGCAGTATTTT.

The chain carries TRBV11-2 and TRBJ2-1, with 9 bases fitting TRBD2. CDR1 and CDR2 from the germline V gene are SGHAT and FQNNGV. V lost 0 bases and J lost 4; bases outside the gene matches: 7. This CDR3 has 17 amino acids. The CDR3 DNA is TGTGCCAGCAGCTTAGATCCCCAGCGGGAGGAGTACAATGAGCAGTTCTTC. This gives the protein CASSLDPQREEYNEQFF.

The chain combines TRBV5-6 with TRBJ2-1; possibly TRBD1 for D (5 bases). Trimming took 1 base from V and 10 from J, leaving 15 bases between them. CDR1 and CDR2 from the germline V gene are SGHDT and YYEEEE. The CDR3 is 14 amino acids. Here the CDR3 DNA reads TGTGCCAGCAGCTTGACAGGCCCGATGGAGGAGCAGTTCTTC. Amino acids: CASSLTGPMEEQFF.

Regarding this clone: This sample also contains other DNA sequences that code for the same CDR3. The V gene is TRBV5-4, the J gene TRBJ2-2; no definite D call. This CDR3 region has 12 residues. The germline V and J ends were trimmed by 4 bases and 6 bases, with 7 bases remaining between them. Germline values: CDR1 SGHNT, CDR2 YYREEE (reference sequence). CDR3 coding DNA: TGTGCCAGCAGCCTTAGTGCCGGGGAGCTGTTTTTT. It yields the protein CASSLSAGELFF.

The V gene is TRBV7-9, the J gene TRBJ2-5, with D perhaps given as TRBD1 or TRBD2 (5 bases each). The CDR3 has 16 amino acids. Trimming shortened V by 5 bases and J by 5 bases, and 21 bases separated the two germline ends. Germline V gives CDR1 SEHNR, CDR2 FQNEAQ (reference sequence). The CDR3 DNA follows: TGTGCCAGCAGCCCCTATCAGGGAGACCTCACCGAGACCCAGTACTTC. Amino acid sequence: CASSPYQGDLTETQYF.

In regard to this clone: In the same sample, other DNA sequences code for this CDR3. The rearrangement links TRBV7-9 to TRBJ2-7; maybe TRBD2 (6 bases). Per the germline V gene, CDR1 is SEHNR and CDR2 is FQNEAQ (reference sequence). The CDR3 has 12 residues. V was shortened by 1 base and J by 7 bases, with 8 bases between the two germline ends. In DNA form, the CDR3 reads TGTGCCAGCAGCTTAGAGGGAGGAGAGCAGTACTTC. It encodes CASSLEGGEQYF.

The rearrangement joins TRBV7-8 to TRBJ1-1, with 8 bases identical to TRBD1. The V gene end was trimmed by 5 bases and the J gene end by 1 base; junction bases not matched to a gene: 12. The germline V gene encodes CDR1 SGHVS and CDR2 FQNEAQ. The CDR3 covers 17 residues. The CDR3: CASSRLPQGQANTEAFF. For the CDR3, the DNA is TGTGCCAGCAGCCGACTGCCCCAGGGACAGGCGAACACTGAAGCTTTCTTT.

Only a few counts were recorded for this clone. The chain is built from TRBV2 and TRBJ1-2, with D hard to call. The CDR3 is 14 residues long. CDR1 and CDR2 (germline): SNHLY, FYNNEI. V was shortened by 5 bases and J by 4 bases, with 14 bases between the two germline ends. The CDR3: CASSPVVVTYGYTF. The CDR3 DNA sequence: TGTGCCAGCAGTCCGGTAGTAGTCACCTATGGCTACACCTTC.

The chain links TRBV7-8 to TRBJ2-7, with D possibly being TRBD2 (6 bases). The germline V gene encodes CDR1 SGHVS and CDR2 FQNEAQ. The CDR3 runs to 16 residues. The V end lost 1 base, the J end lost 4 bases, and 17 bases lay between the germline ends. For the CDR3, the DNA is TGTGCCAGCAGCTTAGATGGCGAAGCGGGTGGGTACGAGCAGTACTTC. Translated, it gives CASSLDGEAGGYEQYF.

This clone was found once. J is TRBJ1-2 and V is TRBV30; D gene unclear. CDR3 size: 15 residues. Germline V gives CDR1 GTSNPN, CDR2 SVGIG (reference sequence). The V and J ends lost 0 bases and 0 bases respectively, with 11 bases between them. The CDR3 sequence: CAWSVWTETNYGYTF. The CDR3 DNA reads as TGTGCCTGGAGTGTATGGACCGAGACTAACTATGGCTACACCTTC.

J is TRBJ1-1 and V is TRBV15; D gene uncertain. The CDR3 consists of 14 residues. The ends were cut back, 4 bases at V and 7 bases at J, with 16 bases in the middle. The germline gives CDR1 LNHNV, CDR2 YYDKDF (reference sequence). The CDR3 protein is CATSMILRTDEAFF. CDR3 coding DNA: TGTGCCACCAGCATGATTCTGCGGACTGATGAAGCTTTCTTT.

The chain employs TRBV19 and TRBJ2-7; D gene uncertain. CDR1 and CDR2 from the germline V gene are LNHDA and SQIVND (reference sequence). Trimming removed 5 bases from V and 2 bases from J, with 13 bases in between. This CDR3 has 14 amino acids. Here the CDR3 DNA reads TGTGCCAGTAGTCCCACGCCAGGACCCTACGAGCAGTACTTC. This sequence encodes CASSPTPGPYEQYF.

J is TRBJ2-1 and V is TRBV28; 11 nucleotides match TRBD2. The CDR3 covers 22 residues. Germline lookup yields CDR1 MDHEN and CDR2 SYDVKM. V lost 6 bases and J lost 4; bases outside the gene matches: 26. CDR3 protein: CASSPSGTSGLVLSELYNEQFF. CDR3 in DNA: TGTGCCAGCAGCCCGTCCGGGACTAGCGGTTTGGTCCTCTCCGAATTATACAATGAGCAGTTCTTC.

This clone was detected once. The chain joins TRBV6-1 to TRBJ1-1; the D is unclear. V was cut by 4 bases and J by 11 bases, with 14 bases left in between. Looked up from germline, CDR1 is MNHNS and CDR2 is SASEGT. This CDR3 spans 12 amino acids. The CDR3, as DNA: TGTGCCAGCAGTGTTGGGCCGGTCGGGGCTTTCTTT. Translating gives CASSVGPVGAFF.

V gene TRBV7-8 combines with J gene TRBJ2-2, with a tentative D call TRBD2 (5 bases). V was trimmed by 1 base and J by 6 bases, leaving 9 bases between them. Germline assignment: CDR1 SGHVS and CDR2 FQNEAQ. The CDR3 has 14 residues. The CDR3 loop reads CASSLETGSGELFF. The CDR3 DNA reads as TGTGCCAGCAGCTTAGAAACGGGATCCGGGGAGCTGTTTTTT.

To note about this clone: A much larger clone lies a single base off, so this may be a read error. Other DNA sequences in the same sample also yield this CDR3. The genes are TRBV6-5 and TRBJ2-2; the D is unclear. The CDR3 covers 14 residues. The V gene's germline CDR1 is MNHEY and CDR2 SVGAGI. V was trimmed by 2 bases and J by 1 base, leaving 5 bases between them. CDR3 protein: CASSYGENTGELFF. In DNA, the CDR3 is TGTGCCAGCAGTTACGGTGAGAACACCGGGGAGCTGTTTTTT.

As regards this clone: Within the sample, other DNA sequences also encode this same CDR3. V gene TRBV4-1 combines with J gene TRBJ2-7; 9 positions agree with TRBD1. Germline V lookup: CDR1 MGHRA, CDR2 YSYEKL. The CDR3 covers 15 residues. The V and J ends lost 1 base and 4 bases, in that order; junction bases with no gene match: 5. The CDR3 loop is CASSQAGTGIYEQYF. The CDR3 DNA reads TGCGCCAGCAGCCAAGCCGGGACAGGGATTTACGAGCAGTACTTC.

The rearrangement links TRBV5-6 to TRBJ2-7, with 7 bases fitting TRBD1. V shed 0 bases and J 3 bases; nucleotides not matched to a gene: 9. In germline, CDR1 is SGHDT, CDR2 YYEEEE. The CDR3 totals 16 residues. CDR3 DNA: TGTGCCAGCAGCTTGGAAGGTGAGGGACAGAACTACGAGCAGTACTTC. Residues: CASSLEGEGQNYEQYF.

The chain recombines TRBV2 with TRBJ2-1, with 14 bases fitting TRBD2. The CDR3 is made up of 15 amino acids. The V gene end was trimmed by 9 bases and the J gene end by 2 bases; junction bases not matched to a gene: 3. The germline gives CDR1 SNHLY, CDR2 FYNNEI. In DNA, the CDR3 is TGTGCCAGTGGACTAGCGGGGGGCCCCTACAATGAGCAGTTCTTC. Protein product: CASGLAGGPYNEQFF.

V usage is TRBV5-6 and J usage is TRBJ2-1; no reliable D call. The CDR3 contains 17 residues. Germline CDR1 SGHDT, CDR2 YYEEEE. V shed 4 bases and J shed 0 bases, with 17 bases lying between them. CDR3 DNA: TGTGCCAGCAGCCCCACGGTGCCCGGGCGCTCCTACAATGAGCAGTTCTTC. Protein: CASSPTVPGRSYNEQFF.

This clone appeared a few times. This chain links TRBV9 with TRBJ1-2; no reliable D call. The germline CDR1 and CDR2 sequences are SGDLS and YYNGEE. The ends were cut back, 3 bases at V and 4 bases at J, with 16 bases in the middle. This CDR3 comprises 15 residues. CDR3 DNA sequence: TGTGCCAGCAGCGGAGGTTGGGAATTAGGCTATGGCTACACCTTC. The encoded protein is CASSGGWELGYGYTF.

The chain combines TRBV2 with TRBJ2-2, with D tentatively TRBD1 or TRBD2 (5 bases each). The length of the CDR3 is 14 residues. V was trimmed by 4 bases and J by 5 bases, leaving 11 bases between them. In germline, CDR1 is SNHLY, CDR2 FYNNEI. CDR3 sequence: CASSVGTSTGELFF. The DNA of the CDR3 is TGTGCCAGCAGTGTCGGGACGTCAACCGGGGAGCTGTTTTTT.